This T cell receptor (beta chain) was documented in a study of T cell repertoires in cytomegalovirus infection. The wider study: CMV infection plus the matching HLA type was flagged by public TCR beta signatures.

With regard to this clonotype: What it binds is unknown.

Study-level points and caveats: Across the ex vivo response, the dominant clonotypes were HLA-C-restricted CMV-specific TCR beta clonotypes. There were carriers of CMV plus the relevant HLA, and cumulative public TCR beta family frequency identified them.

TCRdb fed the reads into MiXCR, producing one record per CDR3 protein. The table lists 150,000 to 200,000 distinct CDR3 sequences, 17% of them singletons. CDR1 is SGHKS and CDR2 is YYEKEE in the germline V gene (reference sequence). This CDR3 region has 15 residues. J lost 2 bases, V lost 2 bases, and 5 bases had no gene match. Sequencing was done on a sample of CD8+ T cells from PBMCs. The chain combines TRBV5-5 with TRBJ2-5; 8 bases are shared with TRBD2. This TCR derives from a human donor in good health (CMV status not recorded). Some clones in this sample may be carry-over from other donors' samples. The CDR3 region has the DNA TGTGCCAGCAGCTTTAGCGGGGCGCCTCAAGAGACCCAGTACTTC. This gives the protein CASSFSGAPQETQYF.